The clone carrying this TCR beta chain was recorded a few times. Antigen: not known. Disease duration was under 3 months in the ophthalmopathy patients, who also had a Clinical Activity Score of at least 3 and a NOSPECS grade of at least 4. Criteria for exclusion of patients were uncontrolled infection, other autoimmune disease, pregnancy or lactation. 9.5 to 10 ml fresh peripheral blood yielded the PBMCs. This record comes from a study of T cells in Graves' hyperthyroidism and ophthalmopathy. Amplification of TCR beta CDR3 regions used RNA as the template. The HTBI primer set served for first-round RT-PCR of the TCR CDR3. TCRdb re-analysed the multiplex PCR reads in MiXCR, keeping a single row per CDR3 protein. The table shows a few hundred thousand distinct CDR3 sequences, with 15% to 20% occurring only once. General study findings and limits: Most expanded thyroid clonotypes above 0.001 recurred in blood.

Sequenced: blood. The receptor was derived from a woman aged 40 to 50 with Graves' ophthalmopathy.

This CDR3 reads CAIRKAGGPYEQYF. The CDR3 nucleotides are TGTGCCATCAGGAAAGCGGGAGGGCCCTACGAGCAGTACTTC. The chain joins TRBV10-3 to TRBJ2-7; 10 bases line up with TRBD2. Germline-derived CDR1 and CDR2 are ENHRY and SYGVKD. V was pared by 6 bases and J by 2 bases, with 4 bases of the junction left unmatched. The CDR3 has 14 residues.